A selection of T cell receptor beta chains follows, all from one sample in a study of regulatory T cells in long-lasting Graves disease. TCRdb called the multiplex PCR reads again in MiXCR, with one record for every CDR3 protein. The top ten hold roughly 50% of the sample, which has 250,000 to 300,000 distinct CDR3 sequences, approximately 20% seen once. The sequences come from peripheral blood mononuclear cells (PBMCs), collected when the disease was refractory, from a patient treated with antithyroid drugs. The receptors shown here come from a female donor with Graves disease. CDR3s include the opening cysteine and the closing phenylalanine or tryptophan. D genes are given only for firm matches. Clone size is stated in some rows and not others, as once, few, many or a class when expanded.

J,size,V,D,CDR3,DNA
TRBJ1-5,many,TRBV28,.,CASSTWGLVANQPQHF,TGTGCCAGCAGCACATGGGGCTTGGTGGCCAATCAGCCCCAGCATTTT
TRBJ2-7,many,TRBV20-1,TRBD1,CSARAVAGGLYEQYF,TGCAGTGCTAGAGCCGTGGCAGGGGGTCTCTACGAGCAGTACTTC
TRBJ1-1,.,TRBV9,.,CASSVESVNTEAFF,TGTGCCAGCAGCGTAGAATCAGTGAACACTGAAGCTTTCTTT
TRBJ2-7,.,TRBV6-1,.,CASSPVGRFDEQYF,TGTGCCAGCAGTCCCGTAGGAAGATTCGACGAGCAGTACTTC
TRBJ2-5,many,TRBV20-1,TRBD2,CSASNPSGSGTQYF,TGCAGTGCTAGTAACCCTAGCGGGAGTGGGACCCAGTACTTC
TRBJ2-2,few,TRBV20-1,TRBD2,CSPSGGRVGTGELFF,TGCAGCCCGAGCGGGGGGAGAGTCGGCACCGGGGAGCTGTTTTTT
TRBJ2-7,.,TRBV5-1,TRBD2,CASSPTSGINEQYF,TGCGCCAGCAGCCCGACTAGCGGGATAAACGAGCAGTACTTC
TRBJ2-1,.,TRBV20-1,TRBD2,CSARTSGSYNEQFF,TGCAGTGCTAGGACTAGCGGATCCTACAATGAGCAGTTCTTC
TRBJ2-6,.,TRBV14,.,CASSQDFSGSGANVLTF,TGTGCCAGCAGCCAAGATTTTTCAGGGTCTGGGGCCAACGTCCTGACTTTC
TRBJ1-6,many,TRBV2,.,CASSEWEGLKNSPLHF,TGTGCCAGCAGTGAATGGGAGGGGTTGAAGAATTCACCCCTCCACTTT
TRBJ1-2,.,TRBV19,.,CASSTARQDGYTF,TGTGCCAGTAGTACGGCCCGACAGGATGGCTACACCTTC
TRBJ2-2,few,TRBV7-2,TRBD2,CASSLLWTSGRSTGELFF,TGTGCCAGCAGCTTACTTTGGACTAGCGGGAGATCCACCGGGGAGCTGTTTTTT
TRBJ1-1,.,TRBV6-1,.,CASSQSTEAFF,TGTGCCAGCAGCCAAAGCACTGAAGCTTTCTTT
TRBJ1-1,few,TRBV6-4,.,CASSYLRVGGANTEAFF,TGTGCCAGCAGTTACTTACGGGTTGGGGGAGCGAACACTGAAGCTTTCTTT
TRBJ1-1,.,TRBV6-2/TRBV6-3,TRBD1,CASSNRGSGSEAFF,TGTGCCAGCAGCAACAGGGGTTCGGGTTCTGAAGCTTTCTTT
TRBJ2-6,many,TRBV28,TRBD1,CASSGQGGWVLTF,TGTGCCAGCAGTGGACAGGGGGGCTGGGTCCTGACTTTC
TRBJ1-5,.,TRBV19,.,CASSNLLYSNQPQHF,TGTGCCAGTAGTAACCTTCTCTATAGCAATCAGCCCCAGCATTTT
TRBJ2-7,few,TRBV7-2,TRBD1,CASSFSVGTGSYEQYF,TGTGCCAGCAGCTTTTCCGTAGGGACAGGGTCCTACGAGCAGTACTTC
TRBJ2-1,.,TRBV30,TRBD2,CARGRLAGINEQFF,TGTGCTCGTGGAAGACTAGCGGGAATCAATGAGCAGTTCTTC
TRBJ2-2,.,TRBV10-1,.,CASSESSVLGCVTGELFF,TGCGCCAGCAGTGAAAGTTCGGTGCTAGGGTGCGTCACCGGGGAGCTGTTTTTT
TRBJ2-5,.,TRBV10-3,.,CAISEPEAETQYF,TGTGCCATCAGTGAGCCGGAGGCTGAGACCCAGTACTTC
TRBJ1-5,.,TRBV15,TRBD1,CATSPRDRAFQPQHF,TGTGCCACCAGCCCCCGGGACAGGGCGTTCCAGCCCCAGCATTTT
TRBJ1-2,.,TRBV7-9,.,CASSLGGGDGYTF,TGTGCCAGCAGCTTAGGTGGAGGGGATGGCTACACCTTC
TRBJ2-7,few,TRBV7-8,TRBD1,CASSLGRTGKSSYEQYF,TGTGCCAGCAGCTTGGGACGGACAGGGAAGAGCTCCTACGAGCAGTACTTC
TRBJ2-7,many,TRBV5-5,.,CASSAQTMIFSYEQYF,TGTGCCAGCAGCGCGCAGACTATGATATTTTCCTACGAGCAGTACTTC
TRBJ2-1,.,TRBV30,TRBD2,CAWSVLAGAYNEQFF,TGTGCCTGGAGTGTACTAGCGGGGGCTTACAATGAGCAGTTCTTC
TRBJ2-5,few,TRBV20-1,.,CSAVSGETQYF,TGCAGTGCTGTGAGTGGGGAGACCCAGTACTTC
TRBJ2-7,few,TRBV20-1,TRBD2,CSAIGGTSGAGSYEQYF,TGCAGTGCTATAGGGGGGACTAGCGGGGCCGGTTCCTACGAGCAGTACTTC
TRBJ2-7,many,TRBV28,.,CAGGKGVEQYF,TGTGCCGGGGGGAAGGGAGTCGAGCAGTACTTC
TRBJ2-7,many,TRBV2,TRBD2,CASSETSGPSGRYEQYF,TGTGCCAGCAGTGAGACTAGCGGGCCCTCGGGTAGATACGAGCAGTACTTC
TRBJ1-5,many,TRBV12-3/TRBV12-4,TRBD1,CASSDAGTAYNQPQHF,TGTGCCAGCAGTGATGCCGGGACAGCGTACAATCAGCCCCAGCATTTT
TRBJ2-7,.,TRBV5-1,.,CASSLEPGFSYEQYF,TGCGCCAGCAGCTTGGAACCAGGCTTCTCCTACGAGCAGTACTTC
TRBJ1-2,few,TRBV5-1,TRBD1,CASSLPPGQNYGYTF,TGCGCCAGCAGCTTGCCCCCGGGACAGAACTATGGCTACACCTTC
TRBJ2-1,few,TRBV28,TRBD1,CASSFTGTGVYNEQFF,TGTGCCAGCAGTTTTACCGGGACAGGGGTTTACAATGAGCAGTTCTTC
TRBJ2-5,many,TRBV11-2,.,CASSLGQNQETQYF,TGTGCCAGCAGCTTAGGTCAGAACCAAGAGACCCAGTACTTC
TRBJ2-7,.,TRBV28,.,CASKTPGTSYEQYF,TGTGCCAGCAAAACTCCCGGGACCTCCTACGAGCAGTACTTC
TRBJ2-7,many,TRBV20-1,.,CSAQGPSYEQYF,TGCAGTGCTCAGGGGCCTTCCTACGAGCAGTACTTC
TRBJ2-3,few,TRBV28,TRBD2,CAILGGLAGDTQYF,TGTGCTATATTAGGAGGGCTAGCGGGAGATACGCAGTATTTT
TRBJ2-7,many,TRBV7-2,.,CASSRQDYYEQYF,TGTGCCAGCAGCCGACAGGATTACTACGAGCAGTACTTC
TRBJ1-4,.,TRBV5-1,.,CASSLDGRNEKLFF,TGCGCCAGCAGCTTGGACGGCAGAAATGAAAAACTGTTTTTT
TRBJ2-5,many,TRBV27,TRBD1,CASSLRFPQGVRETQYF,TGTGCCAGCAGTTTACGTTTCCCGCAGGGGGTAAGAGAGACCCAGTACTTC
TRBJ2-4,few,TRBV5-1,TRBD1,CASSGTGAKNIQYF,TGCGCCAGCAGCGGGACAGGGGCCAAAAACATTCAGTACTTC